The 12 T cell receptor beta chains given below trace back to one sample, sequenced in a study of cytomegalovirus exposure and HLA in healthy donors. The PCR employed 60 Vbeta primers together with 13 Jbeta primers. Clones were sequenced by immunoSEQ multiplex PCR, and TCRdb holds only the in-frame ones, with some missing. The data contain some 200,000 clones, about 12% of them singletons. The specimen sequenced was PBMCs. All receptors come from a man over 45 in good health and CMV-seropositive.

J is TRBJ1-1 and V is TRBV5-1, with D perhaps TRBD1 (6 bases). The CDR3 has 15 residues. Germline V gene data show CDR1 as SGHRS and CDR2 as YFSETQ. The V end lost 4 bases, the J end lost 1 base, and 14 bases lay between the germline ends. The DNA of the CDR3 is TGCGCCAGCAGCGCCCAGGGGTTGCCGAACACTGAAGCTTTCTTT. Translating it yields CASSAQGLPNTEAFF.

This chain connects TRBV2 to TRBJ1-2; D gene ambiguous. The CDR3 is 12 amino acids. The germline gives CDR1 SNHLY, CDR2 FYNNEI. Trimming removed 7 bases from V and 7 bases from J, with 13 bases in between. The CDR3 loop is CASTLVLSGYTF. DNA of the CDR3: TGTGCCAGCACCCTCGTGCTGAGTGGCTACACCTTC.

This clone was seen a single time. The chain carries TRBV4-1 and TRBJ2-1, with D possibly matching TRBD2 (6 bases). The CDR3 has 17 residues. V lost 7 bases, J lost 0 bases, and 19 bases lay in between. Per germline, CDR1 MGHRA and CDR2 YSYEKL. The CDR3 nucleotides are TGCGCCAGCATAGTCGACGGGGGTCCGAGCTCCTACAATGAGCAGTTCTTC. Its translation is CASIVDGGPSSYNEQFF.

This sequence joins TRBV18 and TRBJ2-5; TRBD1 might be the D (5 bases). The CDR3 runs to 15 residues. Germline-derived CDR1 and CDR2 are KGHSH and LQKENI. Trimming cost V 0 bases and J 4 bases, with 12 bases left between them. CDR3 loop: CASSPPERRGETQYF. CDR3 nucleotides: TGTGCCAGCTCACCACCGGAGAGAAGGGGAGAGACCCAGTACTTC.

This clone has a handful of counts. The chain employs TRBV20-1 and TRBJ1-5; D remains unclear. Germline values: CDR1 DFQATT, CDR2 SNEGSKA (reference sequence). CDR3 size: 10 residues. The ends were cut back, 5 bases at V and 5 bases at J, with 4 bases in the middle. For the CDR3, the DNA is TGCAGTGCTGGCTATCAGCCCCAGCATTTT. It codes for CSAGYQPQHF.

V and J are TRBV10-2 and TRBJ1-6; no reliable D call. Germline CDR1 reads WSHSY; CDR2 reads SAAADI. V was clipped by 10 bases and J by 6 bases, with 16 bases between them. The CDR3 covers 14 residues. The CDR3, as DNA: TGCGCCACCCGGGAGGTGGGTGGTAATTCACCCCTCCACTTT. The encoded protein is CATREVGGNSPLHF.

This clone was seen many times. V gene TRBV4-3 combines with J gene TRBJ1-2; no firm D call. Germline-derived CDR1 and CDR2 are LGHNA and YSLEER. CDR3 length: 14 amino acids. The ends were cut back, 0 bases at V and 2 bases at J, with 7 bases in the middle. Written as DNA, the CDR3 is TGCGCCAGCAGCCAAGATAGAGGAAACTATGGCTACACCTTC. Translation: CASSQDRGNYGYTF.

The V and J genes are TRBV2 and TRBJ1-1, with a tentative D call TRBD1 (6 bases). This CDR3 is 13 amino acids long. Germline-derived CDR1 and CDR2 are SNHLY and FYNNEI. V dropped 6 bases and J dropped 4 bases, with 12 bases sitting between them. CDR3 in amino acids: CASRGDILTEAFF. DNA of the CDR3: TGTGCCAGCAGGGGGGACATACTCACTGAAGCTTTCTTT. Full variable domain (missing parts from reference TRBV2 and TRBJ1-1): EPEVTQTPSHQVTQMGQEVILRCVPISNHLYFYWYRQILGQKVEFLVSFYNNEISEKSEIFDDQFSVERPDGSNFTLKIRSTKLEDSAMYFCASRGDILTEAFFGQGTRLTVV.

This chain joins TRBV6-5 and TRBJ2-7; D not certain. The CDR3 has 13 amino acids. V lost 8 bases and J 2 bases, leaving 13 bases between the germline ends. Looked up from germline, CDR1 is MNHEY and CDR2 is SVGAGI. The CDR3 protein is CASASPPAYEQYF. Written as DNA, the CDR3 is TGTGCCAGCGCAAGCCCCCCGGCCTACGAGCAGTACTTC.

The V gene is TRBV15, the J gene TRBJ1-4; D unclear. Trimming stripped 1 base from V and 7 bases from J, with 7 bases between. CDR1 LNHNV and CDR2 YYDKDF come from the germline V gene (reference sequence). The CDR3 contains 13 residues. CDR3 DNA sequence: TGTGCCACCAGCAGAGTACTAGGTGAAAAACTGTTTTTT. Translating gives CATSRVLGEKLFF.

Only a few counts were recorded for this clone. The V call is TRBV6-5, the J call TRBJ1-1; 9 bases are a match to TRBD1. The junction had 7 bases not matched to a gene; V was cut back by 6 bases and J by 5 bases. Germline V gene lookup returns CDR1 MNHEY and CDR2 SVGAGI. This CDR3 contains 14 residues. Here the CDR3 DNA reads TGTGCCAGCAGGACTCCGGGACAGGGAACTGAAGCTTTCTTT. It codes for CASRTPGQGTEAFF.

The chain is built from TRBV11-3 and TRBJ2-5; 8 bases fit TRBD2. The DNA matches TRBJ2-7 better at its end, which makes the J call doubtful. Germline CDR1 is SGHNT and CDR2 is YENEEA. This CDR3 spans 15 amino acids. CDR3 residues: CASTRGGGRSYEQYF. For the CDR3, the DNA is TGTGCCAGCACTCGGGGGGGCGGTCGTTCCTACGAGCAGTACTTC.